This TCR beta chain was found in a study of blood T cells in healthy people across ages. General study findings and limits: Among long-lived donors, naive CD4+ cells were more numerous and diversity higher than in aged donors. A strong correlation was found between TCR beta diversity and the percentage of naive T cells.

PBMCs numbering at least 7 million were isolated per sample. This clonotype appeared many times. The target antigen is unknown. This CDR3 is 15 amino acids long. V dropped 0 bases and J dropped 5 bases, with 13 bases sitting between them. Germline-derived CDR1 and CDR2 are SGHRS and YFSETQ. The second PCR ran about 6 to 12 cycles with a sample-barcoded 5' primer and J-beta primers. In TCRdb, the 5' RACE reads were re-called with MiXCR into one record per CDR3 protein. The profile shows some 880,000 distinct CDR3 sequences, roughly 34% of them singletons. The chain has TRBV5-1 and TRBJ2-3; tentatively, D is TRBD2 (5 bases). Sequencing was done on a sample of blood. This receptor was identified in a man aged 18-30 years in good health. The CDR3 DNA follows: TGCGCCAGCAGCTTGGCTGGAGGAGGTATAGATACGCAGTATTTT. Translated, it gives CASSLAGGGIDTQYF.